Presented here are 5 T cell receptor beta chains from one specimen sequenced in a study of blood T cell repertoires in COVID-19. Here immunoSEQ multiplex PCR was the method, and the copy in TCRdb shows in-frame clones only, minus some. The data show about 290,000 clones, roughly 80% seen once. The specimen was peripheral blood. These receptor sequences come from a woman aged 45-59 years with active or convalescent COVID-19.

The chain's CDR3 is CASRGDREWGQPQHF. In DNA, the CDR3 is TGTGCCAGCAGGGGGGACAGGGAGTGGGGTCAGCCCCAGCATTTT. The chain combines TRBV2 with TRBJ1-5; 9 bases are shared with TRBD1. The V gene end was trimmed by 6 bases and the J gene end by 6 bases; junction bases not matched to a gene: 9. The CDR3 has 15 amino acids. Germline assignment: CDR1 SNHLY and CDR2 FYNNEI.

The chain uses TRBV18 and TRBJ2-2; 7 nucleotides line up with TRBD1. The CDR3 runs to 15 residues. Germline CDR1 KGHSH, CDR2 LQKENI. The V and J ends lost 1 base and 5 bases, in that order; junction bases with no gene match: 4. CDR3 in amino acids: CASSPRGQSTGELFF. CDR3 sequence (DNA): TGTGCCAGCTCACCACGGGGACAGTCTACCGGGGAGCTGTTTTTT.

This clone was observed a single time. The chain links TRBV5-1 to TRBJ2-7; 7 bases are a match to TRBD2. Per the germline V gene, CDR1 is SGHRS and CDR2 is YFSETQ. The CDR3 spans 15 residues. Trimming at V came to 4 bases and at J to 9 bases, leaving 16 bases not matched to a gene. The CDR3 protein is CASSVAEAGTLAQYF. The CDR3 nucleotides read TGCGCCAGCAGCGTGGCTGAAGCGGGGACCCTAGCGCAGTACTTC.

V gene TRBV27 combines with J gene TRBJ2-4; D is uncertain. V lost 2 bases and J 0 bases, leaving 11 bases between the germline ends. Germline lookup yields CDR1 MNHEY and CDR2 SMNVEV (reference sequence). This CDR3 has 16 amino acids. CDR3 nucleotides: TGTGCCAGCAGTTTAAAAGGCGGCGTAGCCAAAAACATTCAGTACTTC. Amino acid sequence: CASSLKGGVAKNIQYF.

The chain recombines TRBV29-1 with TRBJ2-1; 8 positions agree with TRBD1. Per germline, CDR1 SQVTM and CDR2 ANQGSEA. The CDR3 length is 13 residues. The ends lost 4 bases at V and 6 bases at J; junction bases unmatched: 5. CDR3: CSVAQGVSNEQFF. In DNA form, the CDR3 reads TGCAGCGTTGCACAGGGGGTGAGCAATGAGCAGTTCTTC.